This TCR beta chain was profiled in a study of T-cell memory formation after mild COVID-19. The CDR3 runs 13 residues. From germline, CDR1 is LNHNV and CDR2 YYDKDF (reference sequence). The V and J ends lost 3 bases and 7 bases respectively, with 10 bases between them. TCRdb processed the 5' RACE reads anew with MiXCR; each CDR3 protein has one entry. This sample has roughly 200,000 distinct CDR3 sequences, with around 16% found just once. The J gene is TRBJ1-5, the V gene TRBV15, with a weak D call TRBD1 (5 bases). This TCR was recovered from an adult woman who had mild COVID-19 (a few samples of this study predate the infection). Cell type and time point are not known. Sequencing was performed on PBMCs or a T cell subset sorted from them (not recorded which). Here the CDR3 reads CATSRTDRQPQHF. As DNA, the CDR3 is TGTGCCACCAGCAGGACAGATCGGCAGCCCCAGCATTTT.